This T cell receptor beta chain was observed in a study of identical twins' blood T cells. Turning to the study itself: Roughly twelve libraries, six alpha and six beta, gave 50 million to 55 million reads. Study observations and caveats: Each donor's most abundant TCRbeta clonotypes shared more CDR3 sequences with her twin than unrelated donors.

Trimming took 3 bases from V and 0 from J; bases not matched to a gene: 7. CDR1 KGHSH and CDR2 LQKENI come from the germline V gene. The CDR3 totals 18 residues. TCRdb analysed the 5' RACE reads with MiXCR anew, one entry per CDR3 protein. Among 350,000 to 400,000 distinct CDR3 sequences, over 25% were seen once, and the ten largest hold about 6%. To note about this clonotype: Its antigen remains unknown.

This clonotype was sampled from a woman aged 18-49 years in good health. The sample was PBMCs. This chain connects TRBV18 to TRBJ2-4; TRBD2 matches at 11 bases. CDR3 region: CASSPTSGTQLAKNIQYF. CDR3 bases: TGTGCCAGCTCACCGACTAGCGGGACCCAGCTAGCCAAAAACATTCAGTACTTC.